The 7 T cell receptor beta chains reported below all come from one sample, sequenced in a study of CD8 T cells in ankylosing spondylitis. Findings and limits, study-wide: Characteristic, it appeared, of ankylosing spondylitis blood was a TCR beta motif of seven or eight highly homologous variants.

TCRdb reprocessed the 5' RACE reads with MiXCR, giving one entry per CDR3 protein. The sample records fewer than 550,000 distinct CDR3 sequences, 5.3% being singletons. Their specific antigens are unknown. The sample taken for sequencing was blood, either unsorted or a sorted T cell fraction (not recorded which). The source of these receptors is a male donor with ankylosing spondylitis.

Many counts were recorded for this clonotype. The V gene is TRBV5-1, the J gene TRBJ1-6, with D hard to call. V was cut by 0 bases and J by 9 bases, with 16 bases left in between. The CDR3 is made up of 16 amino acids. CDR1 is SGHRS and CDR2 is YFSETQ in the germline V gene. CDR3 in amino acids: CASSLGPEDGGSPLHF. CDR3 sequence (DNA): TGCGCCAGCAGCTTGGGCCCCGAGGACGGTGGTTCACCCCTCCACTTT. The full variable domain, rest sourced from reference TRBV5-1 and TRBJ1-6, is KAGVTQTPRYLIKTRGQQVTLSCSPISGHRSVSWYQQTPGQGLQFLFEYFSETQRNKGNFPGRFSGRQFSNSRSEMNVSTLELGDSALYLCASSLGPEDGGSPLHFGNGTRLTVT.

This clonotype occurred many times. This rearrangement joins TRBV5-1 to TRBJ2-7, with D perhaps matching TRBD1 or TRBD2 (6 bases each). Per germline, CDR1 SGHRS and CDR2 YFSETQ. Deletions cut 3 bases from V and 5 bases from J, with 18 bases between. The CDR3 has 15 amino acids. For the CDR3, the DNA is TGCGCCAGCAGCTACGCAGGAGGGGGGCTAAACGAGCAGTACTTC. Translated: CASSYAGGGLNEQYF. The variable domain in full, completed from reference TRBV5-1 and TRBJ2-7, reads KAGVTQTPRYLIKTRGQQVTLSCSPISGHRSVSWYQQTPGQGLQFLFEYFSETQRNKGNFPGRFSGRQFSNSRSEMNVSTLELGDSALYLCASSYAGGGLNEQYFGPGTRLTVT.

Many counts were recorded for this clonotype. The gene calls are TRBV12-3 or TRBV12-4 and TRBJ1-1; a weak D match, TRBD1 (6 bases). V gave up 2 bases and J gave up 4 bases, with 8 bases separating them. The CDR3 is 13 amino acids. The CDR3 protein is CASSLLQGTEAFF. The DNA of the CDR3 is TGTGCCAGCAGTTTATTACAGGGCACTGAAGCTTTCTTT.

This clonotype was counted only a few times. The chain links TRBV20-1 to TRBJ2-7, with D maybe TRBD2 (6 bases). Trimming cost V 5 bases and J 7 bases, with 9 bases left between them. The CDR3 runs to 10 residues. CDR1 and CDR2 (germline): DFQATT, SNEGSKA (reference sequence). The CDR3 protein is CSASAGEQYF. CDR3 DNA sequence: TGCAGTGCTTCCGCGGGGGAGCAGTACTTC.

This clonotype came up many times. The rearrangement joins TRBV7-2 to TRBJ2-5; D possibly corresponds to TRBD1 (5 bases). The CDR3 is 14 residues long. The V end was cut by 5 bases, the J end by 2 bases, with 12 bases between. Looked up from germline, CDR1 is SGHTA and CDR2 is FQGNSA. The CDR3 coding sequence is TGTGCCAGCAGCCCTGGGGCAGCTCAAGAGACCCAGTACTTC. This translates into CASSPGAAQETQYF.

The chain has TRBV6-2 or TRBV6-3 and TRBJ2-2; TRBD2 matches 9 bases. CDR1 MNHEY and CDR2 SVGEGT come from the germline V gene. V was clipped by 0 bases and J by 5 bases; unmatched bases: 4. This CDR3 spans 16 amino acids. The CDR3 region is CASSYSLAGITGELFF. CDR3 bases: TGTGCCAGCAGTTACTCTCTAGCGGGGATAACCGGGGAGCTGTTTTTT.

This clonotype showed up just a few times. The rearrangement uses TRBV2 and TRBJ1-1; D gene ambiguous. This CDR3 is 16 amino acids long. V was clipped by 6 bases and J by 0 bases, with 17 bases between them. Germline CDR1 and CDR2: SNHLY and FYNNEI. CDR3 protein: CASRGTLAPLNTEAFF. The CDR3 DNA is TGTGCCAGCAGGGGAACCCTAGCACCGTTGAACACTGAAGCTTTCTTT.